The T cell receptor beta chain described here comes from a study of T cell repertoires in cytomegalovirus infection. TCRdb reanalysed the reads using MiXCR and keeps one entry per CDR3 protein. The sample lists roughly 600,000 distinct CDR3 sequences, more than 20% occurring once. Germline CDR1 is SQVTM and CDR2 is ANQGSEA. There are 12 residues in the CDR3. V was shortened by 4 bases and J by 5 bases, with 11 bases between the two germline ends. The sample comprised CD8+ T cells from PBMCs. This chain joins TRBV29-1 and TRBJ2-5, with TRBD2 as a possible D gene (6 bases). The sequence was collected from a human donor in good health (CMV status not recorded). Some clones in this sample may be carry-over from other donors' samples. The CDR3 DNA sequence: TGCAGCGTTGTCGGGGGATGGGAGACCCAGTACTTC. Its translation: CSVVGGWETQYF.